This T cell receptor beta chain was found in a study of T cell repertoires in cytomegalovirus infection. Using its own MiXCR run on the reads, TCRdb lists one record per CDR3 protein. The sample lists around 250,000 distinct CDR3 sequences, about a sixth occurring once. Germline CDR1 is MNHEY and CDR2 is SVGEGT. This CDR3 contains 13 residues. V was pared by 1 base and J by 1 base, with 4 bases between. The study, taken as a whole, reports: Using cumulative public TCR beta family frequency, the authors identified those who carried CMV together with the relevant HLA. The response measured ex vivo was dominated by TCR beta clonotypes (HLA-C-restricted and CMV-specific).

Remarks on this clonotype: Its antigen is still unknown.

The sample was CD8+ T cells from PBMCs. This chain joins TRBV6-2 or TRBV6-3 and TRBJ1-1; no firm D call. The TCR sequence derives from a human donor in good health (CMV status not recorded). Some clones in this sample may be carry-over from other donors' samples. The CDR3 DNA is TGTGCCAGCAGTTACTGGCAGAACACTGAAGCTTTCTTT. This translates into CASSYWQNTEAFF.